These 15 T cell receptor beta chains were sequenced from one sample in a study of T-cell memory formation after mild COVID-19. TCRdb analysed the 5' RACE reads with MiXCR anew, one entry per CDR3 protein. The repertoire holds hundreds of thousands of distinct CDR3 sequences, with around 27% as singletons. Sequenced: PBMCs or a T cell subset sorted from them (not recorded which). Receptor source: an adult woman who had mild COVID-19 (a few samples of this study predate the infection). Cell type and time point are not known.

This clonotype turned up a few times. The CDR3 here is CSAAALDTQYF. The CDR3 DNA reads as TGCTCGGCAGCCGCACTGGATACGCAGTATTTT. The rearrangement joins TRBV20-1 to TRBJ2-3; no reliable D call. The CDR3 covers 11 residues. The V gene's germline CDR1 is DFQATT and CDR2 SNEGSKA (reference sequence).

This clonotype came up a few times. J is TRBJ2-7 and V is TRBV6-5; TRBD1 or TRBD2 may be the D gene (5 bases each). This CDR3 has 14 amino acids. Germline V lookup: CDR1 MNHEY, CDR2 SVGAGI. V was cut by 1 base and J by 6 bases, with 13 bases left in between. CDR3: CASSYLQEVGEQYF. In nucleotides, the CDR3 is TGTGCCAGCAGTTACTTACAGGAGGTTGGCGAGCAGTACTTC.

The chain carries TRBV7-9 and TRBJ1-4; TRBD1 is a possible D gene (5 bases). V lost 7 bases and J lost 2, with 17 bases in between. The V gene's germline CDR1 is SEHNR and CDR2 FQNEAQ (reference sequence). This CDR3 spans 16 amino acids. CDR3 sequence reads: CASTSLVGLTNEKLFF. DNA for the CDR3: TGTGCCAGCACCTCCCTAGTGGGGCTCACTAATGAAAAACTGTTTTTT.

This clonotype was recorded many times. This chain links TRBV30 with TRBJ2-5; D perhaps matches TRBD2 (5 bases). The germline V and J ends were trimmed by 0 bases and 2 bases, with 7 bases remaining between them. The CDR3 length is 13 residues. Germline V gives CDR1 GTSNPN, CDR2 SVGIG (reference sequence). DNA for the CDR3: TGTGCCTGGAGTGTACGAGGGCAAGAGACCCAGTACTTC. This codes for CAWSVRGQETQYF.

This chain links TRBV29-1 with TRBJ1-5; D call uncertain. This CDR3 region has 17 residues. Germline assignment: CDR1 SQVTM and CDR2 ANQGSEA. The V end was cut by 0 bases, the J end by 5 bases, with 20 bases between. In DNA form, the CDR3 reads TGCAGCGTTGAAGAAAAGACGATGGGAGTTCGGGATCAGCCCCAGCATTTT. Translating gives CSVEEKTMGVRDQPQHF. Looking up the rest from reference TRBV29-1 and TRBJ1-5 gives the full variable domain: SAVISQKPSRDICQRGTSLTIQCQVDSQVTMMFWYRQQPGQSLTLIATANQGSEATYESGFVIDKFPISRPNLTFSTLTVSNMSPEDSSIYLCSVEEKTMGVRDQPQHFGDGTRLSIL.

In its sample, this clonotype was seen a few times. The chain has TRBV12-3 or TRBV12-4 and TRBJ1-2; 8 bases line up with TRBD1. The trim removed 6 bases at V and 5 bases at J, leaving 5 bases unmatched. This CDR3 contains 13 residues. The CDR3 DNA reads as TGTGCCAGCAGACCAGGGGGCTGGTATGGCTACACCTTC. It yields the protein CASRPGGWYGYTF.

The sample holds a few counts of this clonotype. This rearrangement joins TRBV5-5 to TRBJ1-1; 8 nucleotides align to TRBD1. V gave up 3 bases and J gave up 5 bases; unmatched junction bases: 3. The germline V gene has CDR1 SGHKS and CDR2 YYEKEE (reference sequence). The CDR3 totals 13 residues. The CDR3 DNA sequence: TGTGCCAGCAGCTGGACAGGGCGGACTGAAGCTTTCTTT. As protein: CASSWTGRTEAFF.

The chain joins TRBV19 to TRBJ2-7; tentative D call: TRBD1 (6 bases). CDR1 is LNHDA and CDR2 is SQIVND in the germline V gene (reference sequence). V dropped 3 bases and J dropped 4 bases, with 10 bases sitting between them. This CDR3 is 13 amino acids long. CDR3 amino acids: CASSMGQIYEQYF. The CDR3 DNA reads TGTGCCAGTAGTATGGGACAAATTTACGAGCAGTACTTC.

The chain combines TRBV25-1 with TRBJ1-2; D is uncertain. Trimming pared 6 bases from V and 0 bases from J, leaving 5 bases between. The CDR3 has 12 residues. Germline CDR1 MGHDK, CDR2 SYGVNS. The CDR3 coding sequence is TGTGCCAGCAGCGTAACTAACTATGGCTACACCTTC. This gives the protein CASSVTNYGYTF.

This clonotype came up a few times. This chain joins TRBV7-3 and TRBJ2-2, with D unclear. The V gene lost 8 bases and the J gene lost 0 bases, with 10 bases spanning the gap. Germline V gene data show CDR1 as SGHTA and CDR2 as FQGTGA. The CDR3 length is 14 residues. In DNA form, the CDR3 reads TGTGCCAGCGTACTCGAGCCGAACACCGGGGAGCTGTTTTTT. Its translation is CASVLEPNTGELFF.

Only a few counts were recorded for this clonotype. V is TRBV24-1 and J is TRBJ2-1; 10 nucleotides match TRBD2. This CDR3 spans 17 amino acids. The junction had 11 bases not matched to a gene; V was cut back by 5 bases and J by 5 bases. Per the germline V gene, CDR1 is KGHDR and CDR2 is SFDVKD. The chain's CDR3 is CATSGVAGGPRDNEQFF. The CDR3 DNA reads TGTGCCACCAGTGGGGTAGCGGGAGGCCCCCGGGACAATGAGCAGTTCTTC.

The chain couples TRBV5-1 to TRBJ1-2, with a tentative D call TRBD1 (5 bases). Germline values: CDR1 SGHRS, CDR2 YFSETQ. Deletions cut 3 bases from V and 0 bases from J, with 9 bases between. There are 14 residues in the CDR3. The CDR3 protein is CASSWGGANYGYTF. The CDR3 DNA follows: TGCGCCAGCAGCTGGGGGGGAGCTAACTATGGCTACACCTTC.

The chain is built from TRBV6-5 and TRBJ1-1, with 7 nucleotides matching TRBD1. The CDR3 covers 12 residues. Germline assignment: CDR1 MNHEY and CDR2 SVGAGI. Losses at the gene ends were 5 bases for V and 10 bases for J; bases not matched to a gene: 7. CDR3 residues: CASSRKGARAFF. The CDR3 DNA reads TGTGCCAGCAGTAGGAAGGGGGCTCGAGCTTTCTTT.

The chain couples TRBV11-3 to TRBJ1-2; a weak D match, TRBD1 (5 bases). Trimming shortened V by 3 bases and J by 7 bases, and 12 bases separated the two germline ends. This CDR3 has 13 amino acids. Per germline, CDR1 SGHNT and CDR2 YENEEA. The CDR3 reads CASSFARGTGYTF. The CDR3 DNA is TGTGCCAGCAGCTTCGCGAGGGGTACTGGCTACACCTTC.

This clonotype was counted once. The chain has TRBV19 and TRBJ1-1; no firm D call. This CDR3 contains 13 residues. CDR1 and CDR2 (germline): LNHDA, SQIVND (reference sequence). Between the trimmed V and J ends, which lost 6 bases and 10 bases, there was a span of 18 bases. The CDR3 spells CASRSLPDWRAFF. For the CDR3, the DNA is TGTGCCAGTAGATCTCTGCCCGACTGGAGAGCTTTCTTT.